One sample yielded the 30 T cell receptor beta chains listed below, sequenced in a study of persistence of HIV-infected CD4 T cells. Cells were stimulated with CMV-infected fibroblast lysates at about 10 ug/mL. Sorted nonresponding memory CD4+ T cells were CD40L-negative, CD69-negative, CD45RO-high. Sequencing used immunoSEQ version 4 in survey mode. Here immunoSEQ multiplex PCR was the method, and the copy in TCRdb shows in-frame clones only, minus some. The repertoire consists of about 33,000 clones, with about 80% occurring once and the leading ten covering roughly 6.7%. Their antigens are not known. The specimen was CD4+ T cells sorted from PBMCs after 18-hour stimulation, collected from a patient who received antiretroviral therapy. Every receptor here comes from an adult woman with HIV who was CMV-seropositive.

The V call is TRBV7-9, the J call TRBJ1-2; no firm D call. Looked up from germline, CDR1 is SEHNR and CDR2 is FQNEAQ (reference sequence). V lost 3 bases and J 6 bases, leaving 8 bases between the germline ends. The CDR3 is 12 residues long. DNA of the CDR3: TGTGCCAGCAGCTTCACGTGGGATGGCTACACCTTC. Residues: CASSFTWDGYTF.

CDR3: CASSLVGTEYGYTF. The DNA for the CDR3 is TGCGCCAGCAGCTTGGTCGGGACGGAATATGGCTACACCTTC. The chain joins TRBV5-1 to TRBJ1-2, with a weak D call TRBD1 (5 bases). Trimming stripped 0 bases from V and 5 bases from J, with 11 bases between. The CDR3 runs to 14 residues. Germline CDR1 SGHRS, CDR2 YFSETQ.

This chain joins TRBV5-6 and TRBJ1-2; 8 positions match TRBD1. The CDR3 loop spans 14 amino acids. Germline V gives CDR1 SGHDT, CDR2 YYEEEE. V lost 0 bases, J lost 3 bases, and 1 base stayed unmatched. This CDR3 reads CASSLGQGHYGYTF. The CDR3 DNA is TGTGCCAGCAGCTTGGGACAGGGGCACTATGGCTACACCTTC.

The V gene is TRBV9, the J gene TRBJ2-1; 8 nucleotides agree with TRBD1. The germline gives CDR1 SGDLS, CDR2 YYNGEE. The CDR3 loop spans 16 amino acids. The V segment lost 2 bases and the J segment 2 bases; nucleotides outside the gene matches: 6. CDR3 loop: CASSVMGQVAYNEQFF. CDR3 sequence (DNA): TGTGCCAGCAGCGTGATGGGACAGGTAGCCTACAATGAGCAGTTCTTC.

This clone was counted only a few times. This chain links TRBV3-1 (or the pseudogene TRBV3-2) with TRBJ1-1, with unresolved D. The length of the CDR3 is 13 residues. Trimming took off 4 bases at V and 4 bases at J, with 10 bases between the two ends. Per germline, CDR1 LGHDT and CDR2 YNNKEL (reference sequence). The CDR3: CASSRGRSTEAFF. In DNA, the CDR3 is TGTGCCAGCAGCCGAGGGAGGAGCACTGAAGCTTTCTTT.

In DNA form, the CDR3 reads TGTGCCAGCAGTAAGCGTGAAGGGTATGGCTACACCTTC. It codes for CASSKREGYGYTF. The chain carries TRBV6-6 and TRBJ1-2, with D hard to call. Germline assignment: CDR1 MNHNY and CDR2 SVGAGI (reference sequence). The CDR3 totals 13 residues. The V gene lost 5 bases and the J gene lost 5 bases, with 12 bases spanning the gap.

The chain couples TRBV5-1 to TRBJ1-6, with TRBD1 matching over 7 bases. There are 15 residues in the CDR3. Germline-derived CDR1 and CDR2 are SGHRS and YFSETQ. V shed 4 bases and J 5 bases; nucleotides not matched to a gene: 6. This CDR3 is CASSPGTANNSPLHF. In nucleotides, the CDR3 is TGCGCCAGCAGCCCCGGGACAGCTAATAATTCACCCCTCCACTTT. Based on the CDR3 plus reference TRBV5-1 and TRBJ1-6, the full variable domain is KAGVTQTPRYLIKTRGQQVTLSCSPISGHRSVSWYQQTPGQGLQFLFEYFSETQRNKGNFPGRFSGRQFSNSRSEMNVSTLELGDSALYLCASSPGTANNSPLHFGNGTRLTVT.

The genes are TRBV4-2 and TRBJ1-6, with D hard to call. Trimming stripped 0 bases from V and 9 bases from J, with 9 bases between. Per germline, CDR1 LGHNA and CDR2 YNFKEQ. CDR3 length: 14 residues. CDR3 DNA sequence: TGTGCCAGCAGCCAAGACACAGACCTTTCACCCCTCCACTTT. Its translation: CASSQDTDLSPLHF.

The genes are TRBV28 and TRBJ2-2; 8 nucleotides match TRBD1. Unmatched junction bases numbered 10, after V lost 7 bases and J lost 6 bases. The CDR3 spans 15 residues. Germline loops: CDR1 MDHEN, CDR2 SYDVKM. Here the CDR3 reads CASNTLQGGAGELFF. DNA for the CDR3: TGTGCCAGCAACACTCTACAGGGGGGAGCCGGGGAGCTGTTTTTT.

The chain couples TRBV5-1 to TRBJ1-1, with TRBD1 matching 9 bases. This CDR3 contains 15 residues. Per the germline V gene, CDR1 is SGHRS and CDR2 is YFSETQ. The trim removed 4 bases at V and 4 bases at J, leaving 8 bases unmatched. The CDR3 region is CASSRIQGAGTEAFF. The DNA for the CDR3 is TGCGCCAGCAGCCGTATACAGGGGGCGGGCACTGAAGCTTTCTTT. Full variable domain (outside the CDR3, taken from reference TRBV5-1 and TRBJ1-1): KAGVTQTPRYLIKTRGQQVTLSCSPISGHRSVSWYQQTPGQGLQFLFEYFSETQRNKGNFPGRFSGRQFSNSRSEMNVSTLELGDSALYLCASSRIQGAGTEAFFGQGTRLTVV.

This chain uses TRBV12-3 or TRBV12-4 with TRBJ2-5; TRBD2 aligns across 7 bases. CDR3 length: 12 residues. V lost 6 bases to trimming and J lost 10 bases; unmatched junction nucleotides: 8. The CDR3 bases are TGTGCCAGCAGCTCCGACACGGGGGGCCAGTACTTC. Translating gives CASSSDTGGQYF.

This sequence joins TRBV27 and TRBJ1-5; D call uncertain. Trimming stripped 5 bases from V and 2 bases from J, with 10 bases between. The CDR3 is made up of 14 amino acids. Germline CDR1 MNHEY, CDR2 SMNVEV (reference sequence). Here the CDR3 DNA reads TGTGCCAGCAGTCCGACCGTTGGCAATCAGCCCCAGCATTTT. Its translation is CASSPTVGNQPQHF.

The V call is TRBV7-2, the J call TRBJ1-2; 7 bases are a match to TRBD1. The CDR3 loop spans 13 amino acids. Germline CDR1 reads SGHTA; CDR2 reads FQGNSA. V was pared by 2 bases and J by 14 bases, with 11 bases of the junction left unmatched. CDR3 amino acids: CASSLRIDRDLTF. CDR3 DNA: TGTGCCAGCAGCTTAAGGATCGACAGGGACTTAACCTTC.

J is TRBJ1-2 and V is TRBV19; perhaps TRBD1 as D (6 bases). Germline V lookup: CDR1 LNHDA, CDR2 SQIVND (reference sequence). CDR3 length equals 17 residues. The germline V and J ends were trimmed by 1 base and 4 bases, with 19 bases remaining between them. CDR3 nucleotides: TGTGCCAGTAGTATAGGGCCAGGGGCTTCGTCTGGCTATGGCTACACCTTC. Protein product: CASSIGPGASSGYGYTF.

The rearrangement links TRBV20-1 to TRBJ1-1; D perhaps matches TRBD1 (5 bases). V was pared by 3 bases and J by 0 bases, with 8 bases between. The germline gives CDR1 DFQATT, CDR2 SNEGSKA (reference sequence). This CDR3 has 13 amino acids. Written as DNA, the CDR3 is TGCAGTGCTAGTTACAGGATGAACACTGAAGCTTTCTTT. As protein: CSASYRMNTEAFF.

As DNA, the CDR3 is TGTGCCAGCAGGAGTGGTTCTTCTAACTATGGCTACACCTTC. As protein: CASRSGSSNYGYTF. The rearrangement uses TRBV25-1 and TRBJ1-2; D gene ambiguous. CDR3 size: 14 residues. CDR1 and CDR2 (germline): MGHDK, SYGVNS. Trimming stripped 6 bases from V and 0 bases from J, with 11 bases between.

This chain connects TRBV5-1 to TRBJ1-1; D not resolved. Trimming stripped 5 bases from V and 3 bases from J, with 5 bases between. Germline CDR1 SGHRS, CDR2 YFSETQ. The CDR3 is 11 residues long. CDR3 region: CASSGDTEAFF. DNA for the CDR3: TGCGCCAGCAGTGGAGACACTGAAGCTTTCTTT.

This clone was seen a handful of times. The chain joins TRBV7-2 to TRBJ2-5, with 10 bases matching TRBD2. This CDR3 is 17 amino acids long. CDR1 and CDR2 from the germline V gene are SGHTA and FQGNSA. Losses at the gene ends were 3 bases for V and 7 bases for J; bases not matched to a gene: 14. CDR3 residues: CASSLGAGGAWSATQYF. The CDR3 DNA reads TGTGCCAGCAGCTTGGGAGCGGGGGGGGCCTGGTCTGCGACCCAGTACTTC.

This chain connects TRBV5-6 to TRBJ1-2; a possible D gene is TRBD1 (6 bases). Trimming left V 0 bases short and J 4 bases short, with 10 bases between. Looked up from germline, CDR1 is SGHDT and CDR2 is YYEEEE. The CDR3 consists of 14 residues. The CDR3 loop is CASSLDRDSYGYTF. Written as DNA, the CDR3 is TGTGCCAGCAGCTTGGACAGGGATAGCTATGGCTACACCTTC.

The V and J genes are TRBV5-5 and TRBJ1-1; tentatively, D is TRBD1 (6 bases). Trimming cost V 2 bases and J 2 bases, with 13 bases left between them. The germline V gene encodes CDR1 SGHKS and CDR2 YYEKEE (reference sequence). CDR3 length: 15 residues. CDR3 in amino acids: CASSFAGVTNTEAFF. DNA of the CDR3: TGTGCCAGCAGCTTCGCAGGGGTAACTAACACTGAAGCTTTCTTT.

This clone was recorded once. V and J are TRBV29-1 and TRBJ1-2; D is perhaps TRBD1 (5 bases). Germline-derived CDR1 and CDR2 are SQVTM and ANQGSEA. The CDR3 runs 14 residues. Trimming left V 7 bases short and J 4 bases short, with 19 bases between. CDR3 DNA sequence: TGCAGCGCCGACGGGCAGGGAAAGGGCTATGGCTACACCTTC. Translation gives CSADGQGKGYGYTF.

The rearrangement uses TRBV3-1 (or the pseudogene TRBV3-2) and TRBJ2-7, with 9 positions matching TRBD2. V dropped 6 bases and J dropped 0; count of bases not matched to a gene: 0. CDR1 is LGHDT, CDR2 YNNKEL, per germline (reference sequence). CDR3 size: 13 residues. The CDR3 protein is CASRTSGSYEQYF. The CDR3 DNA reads TGTGCCAGCAGGACTAGCGGCTCCTACGAGCAGTACTTC.

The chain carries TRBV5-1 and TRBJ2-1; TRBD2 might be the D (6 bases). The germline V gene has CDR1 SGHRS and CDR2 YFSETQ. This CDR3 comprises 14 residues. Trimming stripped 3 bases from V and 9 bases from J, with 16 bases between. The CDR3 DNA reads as TGCGCCAGCAGCTACCCCGGGAGTTGGAGTGAGCAGTTCTTC. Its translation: CASSYPGSWSEQFF.

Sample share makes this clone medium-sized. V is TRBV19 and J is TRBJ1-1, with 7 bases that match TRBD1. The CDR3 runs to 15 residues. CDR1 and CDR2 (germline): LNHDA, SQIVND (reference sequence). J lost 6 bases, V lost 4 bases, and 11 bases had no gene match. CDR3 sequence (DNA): TGTGCCAGTAGTAGAAAGGGGGCCCTGAGGGCTGAAGCTTTCTTT. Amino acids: CASSRKGALRAEAFF.

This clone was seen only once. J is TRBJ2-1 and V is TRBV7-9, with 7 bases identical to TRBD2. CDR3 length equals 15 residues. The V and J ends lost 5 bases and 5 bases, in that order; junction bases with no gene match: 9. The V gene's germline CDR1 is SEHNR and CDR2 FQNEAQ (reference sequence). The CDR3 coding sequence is TGTGCCAGCAGCCTCGGGGGGAGCCAGCACAATGAGCAGTTCTTC. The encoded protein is CASSLGGSQHNEQFF. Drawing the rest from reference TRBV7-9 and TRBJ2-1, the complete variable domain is DTGVSQNPRHKITKRGQNVTFRCDPISEHNRLYWYRQTLGQGPEFLTYFQNEAQLEKSRLLSDRFSAERPKGSFSTLEIQRTEQGDSAMYLCASSLGGSQHNEQFFGPGTRLTVL.

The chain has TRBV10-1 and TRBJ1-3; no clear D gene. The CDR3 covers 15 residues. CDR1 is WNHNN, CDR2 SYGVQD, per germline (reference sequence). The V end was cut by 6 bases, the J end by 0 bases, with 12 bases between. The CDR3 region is CASSPDFHSGNTIYF. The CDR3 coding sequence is TGCGCCAGCAGCCCGGACTTCCACTCTGGAAACACCATATATTTT.

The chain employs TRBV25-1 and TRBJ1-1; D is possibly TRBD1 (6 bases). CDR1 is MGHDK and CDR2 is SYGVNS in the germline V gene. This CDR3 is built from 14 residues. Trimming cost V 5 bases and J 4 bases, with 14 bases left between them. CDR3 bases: TGTGCCAGCAGTAAGAAACAGGGAACCACTGAAGCTTTCTTT. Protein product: CASSKKQGTTEAFF.

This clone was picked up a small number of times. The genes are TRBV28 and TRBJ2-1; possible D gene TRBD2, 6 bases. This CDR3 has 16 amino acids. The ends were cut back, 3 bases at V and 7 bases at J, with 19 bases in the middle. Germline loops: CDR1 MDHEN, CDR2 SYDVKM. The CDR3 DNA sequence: TGTGCCAGCAGTTTTTACGGGAGAGGTTTTCTGAATGAGCAGTTCTTC. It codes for CASSFYGRGFLNEQFF. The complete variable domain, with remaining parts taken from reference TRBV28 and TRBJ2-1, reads DVKVTQSSRYLVKRTGEKVFLECVQDMDHENMFWYRQDPGLGLRLIYFSYDVKMKEKGDIPEGYSVSREKKERFSLILESASTNQTSMYLCASSFYGRGFLNEQFFGPGTRLTVL.

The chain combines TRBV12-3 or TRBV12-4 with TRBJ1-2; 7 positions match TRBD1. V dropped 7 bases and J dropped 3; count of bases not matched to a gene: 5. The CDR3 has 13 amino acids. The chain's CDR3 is CASTRTGHYGYTF. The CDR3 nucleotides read TGTGCCAGCACCCGGACAGGCCACTATGGCTACACCTTC.

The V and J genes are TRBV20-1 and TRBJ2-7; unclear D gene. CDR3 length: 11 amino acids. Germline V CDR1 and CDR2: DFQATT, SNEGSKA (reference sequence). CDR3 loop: CSGSESHEQYF. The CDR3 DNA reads TGCAGCGGCAGTGAGTCCCACGAGCAGTACTTC.